One and the same sample provided the 3 T cell receptor beta chains below, sequenced in a study of T cell changes during pregnancy in multiple sclerosis. The assay was immunoSEQ multiplex PCR, and TCRdb's table has in-frame clones only and misses some. The repertoire holds over 70,000 clones, with about 94% as singletons. The specimen was peripheral blood, collected in the third trimester of pregnancy. Source of these receptors: a female donor with multiple sclerosis, enrolled in a pregnancy study.

This chain links TRBV11-2 with TRBJ1-1; 10 nucleotides line up with TRBD1. This CDR3 contains 15 residues. The germline V gene encodes CDR1 SGHAT and CDR2 FQNNGV. The J segment lost 4 bases and the V segment lost 7 bases, leaving 9 bases of the junction unmatched. Here the CDR3 reads CASTTRDRGGTEAFF. The CDR3 bases are TGTGCCAGCACCACCCGGGACAGGGGTGGCACTGAAGCTTTCTTT.

This chain connects TRBV19 to TRBJ2-7; TRBD1 agrees at 9 bases. CDR1 and CDR2 (germline): LNHDA, SQIVND (reference sequence). The J segment lost 12 bases and the V segment lost 4 bases, leaving 10 bases of the junction unmatched. The CDR3 runs 13 residues. CDR3 residues: CASSTQGQGQRYF. The CDR3 coding sequence is TGTGCCAGTAGTACCCAGGGACAGGGACAGCGGTACTTC.

This chain connects TRBV27 to TRBJ2-2, with 8 bases fitting TRBD2. Germline CDR1 MNHEY, CDR2 SMNVEV (reference sequence). After removal of 3 bases from V and 4 bases from J, the junction contained 13 bases not matched to a gene. CDR3 length: 18 residues. CDR3 bases: TGTGCCAGCAGTTTTAGGGGCTTTTCGGGAGGGGGCACCGGGGAGCTGTTTTTT. It yields the protein CASSFRGFSGGGTGELFF.